The rows below give T cell receptor beta chains drawn from one sample of a study of cytomegalovirus exposure and HLA in healthy donors. The assay was immunoSEQ multiplex PCR, and TCRdb's table has in-frame clones only and misses some. The sample holds roughly 200,000 clones, almost 85% seen once. Sequencing input: PBMCs. The receptors derive from a woman in her forties or fifties in good health and CMV-seronegative. CDR3s include the opening cysteine and the closing phenylalanine or tryptophan. Size values are once, few and many counts, or a class for expanded clones, and some rows have none.

clone_size: once; v_call: TRBV5-1; cdr3_aa: CASSLSSRYEQYF
clone_size: -; v_call: TRBV6-5; cdr3_aa: CASTKHGQGNYGYTF
clone_size: -; v_call: TRBV18; cdr3_aa: CASSPWAGGHTEAFF
clone_size: once; v_call: TRBV5-5; cdr3_aa: CASSPWTPYGYTF
clone_size: -; v_call: TRBV18; cdr3_aa: CASSPQGNEAFF
clone_size: -; v_call: TRBV27; cdr3_aa: CASSRQGRDEKLFF
clone_size: -; v_call: TRBV2; cdr3_aa: CASSDRVVDTQYF
clone_size: -; v_call: TRBV25-1; cdr3_aa: CASSDVASGRSGEQFF
clone_size: -; v_call: TRBV25-1; cdr3_aa: CASSEGGLAGVSEQFF
clone_size: -; v_call: TRBV30; cdr3_aa: CAWSVGGGGKNIQYF
clone_size: -; v_call: TRBV5-1; cdr3_aa: CASSPGTSGRLGNEQFF
clone_size: -; v_call: TRBV27; cdr3_aa: CAAGGGNQPQHF
clone_size: -; v_call: TRBV10-3; cdr3_aa: CAIRGVGGEQFF
clone_size: -; v_call: TRBV10-1; cdr3_aa: CASSERSSYEQYF
clone_size: -; v_call: TRBV15; cdr3_aa: CATRSSVSTDTQYF
clone_size: -; v_call: TRBV5-4; cdr3_aa: CASSFTGGGTEAFF
clone_size: -; v_call: TRBV28; cdr3_aa: CASSPGSYEQYF